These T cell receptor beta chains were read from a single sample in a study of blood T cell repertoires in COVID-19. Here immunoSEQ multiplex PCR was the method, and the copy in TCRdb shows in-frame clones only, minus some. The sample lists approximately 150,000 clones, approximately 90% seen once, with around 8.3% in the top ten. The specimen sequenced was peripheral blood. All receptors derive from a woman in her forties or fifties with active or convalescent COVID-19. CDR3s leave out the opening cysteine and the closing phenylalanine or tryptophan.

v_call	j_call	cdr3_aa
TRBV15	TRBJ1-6	ATSGRTGTDSPLH
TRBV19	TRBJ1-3	ATGDSSSGNTIY
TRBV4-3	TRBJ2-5	ASSQEFRETQY
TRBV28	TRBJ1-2	ASSSGGLHGYT
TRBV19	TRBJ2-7	ASSPGIGYEQY
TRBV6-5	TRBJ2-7	ASSSQGGSYEQY
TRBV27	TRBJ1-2	ASSYDRGDGYT
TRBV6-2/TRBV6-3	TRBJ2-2	ASSYSPGQGFTGELF
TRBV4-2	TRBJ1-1	ASSQDRGQGETEAF
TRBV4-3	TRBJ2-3	ASSPSPLGGYTDTQY
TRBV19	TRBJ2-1	ASSMEYEQF
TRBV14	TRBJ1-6	ASSPGQGAYSPLH
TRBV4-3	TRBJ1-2	ASSQDTLVREYGYT
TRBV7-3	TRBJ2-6	ASSLVGAFGANVLT
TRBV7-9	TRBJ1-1	ASSPRTGPRYTEAF
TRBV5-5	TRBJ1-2	ASSLSQGTYGYT
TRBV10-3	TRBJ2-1	AIRGSYNEQF
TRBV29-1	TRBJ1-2	SVEDTLYGYT
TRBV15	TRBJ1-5	ATSLDSVNQPQH
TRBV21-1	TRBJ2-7	ASSTGDGLVRPGLVEYEQY
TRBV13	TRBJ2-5	ASSGGGARGLETQY
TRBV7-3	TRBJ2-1	ASSLGTSSYNEQF
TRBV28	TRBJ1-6	ASSSQGRVGSYNSPLH
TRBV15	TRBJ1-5	ATSRDKNTARAQH
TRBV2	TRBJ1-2	ASKGVIGGHGYT
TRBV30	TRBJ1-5	AWSGGHRNQPQH
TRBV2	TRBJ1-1	ASSETGGVNTEAF
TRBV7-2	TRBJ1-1	ASGTQEGGTEAF
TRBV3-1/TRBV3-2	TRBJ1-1	ASSLVMNTEAF
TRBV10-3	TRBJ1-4	AISGSAGQTATNEELF
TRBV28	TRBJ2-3	ASSLYAGAITDTQY
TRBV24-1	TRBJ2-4	ATSDSQTSHIQY
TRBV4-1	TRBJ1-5	ASSLAGQGGQPQH
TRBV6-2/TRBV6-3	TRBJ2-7	ASSPRGTETYEQY
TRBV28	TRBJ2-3	ASSHSGKDTQY
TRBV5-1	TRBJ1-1	ASRITGTGASEAF
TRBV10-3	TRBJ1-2	AISGSSAGKDPYGYT
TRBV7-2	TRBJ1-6	ASSLAFSAKSPLH
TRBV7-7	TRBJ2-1	ASSLEAYTTGGAEQF
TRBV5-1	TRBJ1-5	ASSLGGSHSNQPQH
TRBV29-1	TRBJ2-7	SVQPGGYEQY
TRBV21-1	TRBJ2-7	ASSKGRRRQGVKEQY